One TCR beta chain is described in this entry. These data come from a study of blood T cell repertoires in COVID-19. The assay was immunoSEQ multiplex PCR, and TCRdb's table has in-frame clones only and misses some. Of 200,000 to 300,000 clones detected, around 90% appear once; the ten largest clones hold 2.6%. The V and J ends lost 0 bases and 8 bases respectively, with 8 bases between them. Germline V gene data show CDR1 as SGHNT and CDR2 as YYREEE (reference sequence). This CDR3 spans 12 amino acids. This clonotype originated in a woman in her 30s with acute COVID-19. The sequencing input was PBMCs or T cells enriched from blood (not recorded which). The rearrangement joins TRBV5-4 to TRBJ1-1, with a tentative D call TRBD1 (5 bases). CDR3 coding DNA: TGTGCCAGCAGCTTGGGGCAGGGAGAAGCTTTCTTT. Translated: CASSLGQGEAFF.